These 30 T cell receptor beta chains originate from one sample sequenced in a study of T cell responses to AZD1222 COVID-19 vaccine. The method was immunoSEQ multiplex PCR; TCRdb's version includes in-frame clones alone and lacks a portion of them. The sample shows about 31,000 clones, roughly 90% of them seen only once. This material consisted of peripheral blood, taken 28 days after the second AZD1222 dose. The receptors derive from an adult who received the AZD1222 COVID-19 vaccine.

CDR3 loop: CASSTIENQPQHF. The CDR3 bases are TGTGCCAGCAGCACAATAGAGAATCAGCCCCAGCATTTT. This chain uses TRBV6-5 with TRBJ1-5; D gene uncertain. Germline CDR1 is MNHEY and CDR2 is SVGAGI. This CDR3 region has 13 residues. V lost 6 bases and J lost 4, with 10 bases in between.

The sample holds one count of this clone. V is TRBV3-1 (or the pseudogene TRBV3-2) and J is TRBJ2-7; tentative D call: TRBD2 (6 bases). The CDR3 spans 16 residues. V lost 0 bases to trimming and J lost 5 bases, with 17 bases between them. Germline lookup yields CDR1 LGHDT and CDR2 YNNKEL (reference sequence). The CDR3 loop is CASSQDKRGGFNEQYF. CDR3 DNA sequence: TGTGCCAGCAGCCAAGATAAAAGGGGAGGCTTCAACGAGCAGTACTTC.

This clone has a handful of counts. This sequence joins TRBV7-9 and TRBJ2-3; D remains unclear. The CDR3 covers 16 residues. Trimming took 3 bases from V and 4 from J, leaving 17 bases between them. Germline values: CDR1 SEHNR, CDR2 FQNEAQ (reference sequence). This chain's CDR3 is CASSFLADHRPDTQYF. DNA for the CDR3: TGTGCCAGCAGCTTTTTGGCTGATCACCGTCCAGATACGCAGTATTTT.

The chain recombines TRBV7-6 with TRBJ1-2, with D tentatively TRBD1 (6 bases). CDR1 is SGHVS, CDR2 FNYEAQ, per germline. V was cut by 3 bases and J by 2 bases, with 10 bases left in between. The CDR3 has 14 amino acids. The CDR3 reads CASSFGGGNYGYTF. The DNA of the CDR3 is TGTGCCAGCAGCTTTGGGGGCGGGAACTATGGCTACACCTTC. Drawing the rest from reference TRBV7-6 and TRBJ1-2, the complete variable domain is GAGVSQSPRYKVTKRGQDVALRCDPISGHVSLYWYRQALGQGPEFLTYFNYEAQQDKSGLPNDRFSAERPEGSISTLTIQRTEQRDSAMYRCASSFGGGNYGYTFGSGTRLTVV.

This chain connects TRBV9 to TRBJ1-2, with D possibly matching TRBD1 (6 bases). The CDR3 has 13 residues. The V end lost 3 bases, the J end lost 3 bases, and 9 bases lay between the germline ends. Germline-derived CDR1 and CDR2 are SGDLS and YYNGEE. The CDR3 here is CASSADRYYGYTF. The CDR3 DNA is TGTGCCAGCAGCGCGGACAGATACTATGGCTACACCTTC.

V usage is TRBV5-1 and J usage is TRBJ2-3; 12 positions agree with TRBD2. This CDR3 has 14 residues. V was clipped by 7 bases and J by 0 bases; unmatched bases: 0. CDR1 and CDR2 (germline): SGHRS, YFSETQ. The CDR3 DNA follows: TGCGCCAGCGGGACTAGCGGGAGCACAGATACGCAGTATTTT. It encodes CASGTSGSTDTQYF.

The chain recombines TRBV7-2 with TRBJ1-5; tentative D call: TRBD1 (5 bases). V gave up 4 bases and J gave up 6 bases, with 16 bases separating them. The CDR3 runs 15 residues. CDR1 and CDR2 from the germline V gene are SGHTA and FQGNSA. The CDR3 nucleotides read TGTGCCAGCAGCTCCTGGGAGGGGCCAGGTCAGCCCCAGCATTTT. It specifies CASSSWEGPGQPQHF.

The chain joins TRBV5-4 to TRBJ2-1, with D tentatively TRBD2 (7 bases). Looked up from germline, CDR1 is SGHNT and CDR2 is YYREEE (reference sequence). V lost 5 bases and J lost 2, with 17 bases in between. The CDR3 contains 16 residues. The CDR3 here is CASSSDPGGTYNEQFF. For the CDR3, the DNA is TGTGCCAGCAGTTCCGACCCGGGGGGCACCTACAATGAGCAGTTCTTC.

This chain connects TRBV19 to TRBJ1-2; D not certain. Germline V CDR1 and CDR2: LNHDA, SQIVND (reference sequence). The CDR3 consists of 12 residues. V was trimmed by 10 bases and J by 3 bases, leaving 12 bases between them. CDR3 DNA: TGTGCCACTCGTGGGGAGGACTATGGCTACACCTTC. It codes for CATRGEDYGYTF.

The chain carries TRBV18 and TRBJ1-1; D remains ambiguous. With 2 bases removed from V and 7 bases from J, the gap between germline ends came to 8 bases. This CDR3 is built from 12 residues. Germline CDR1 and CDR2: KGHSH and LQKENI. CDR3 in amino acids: CASSPREGEAFF. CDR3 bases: TGTGCCAGCTCACCAAGGGAGGGTGAAGCTTTCTTT.

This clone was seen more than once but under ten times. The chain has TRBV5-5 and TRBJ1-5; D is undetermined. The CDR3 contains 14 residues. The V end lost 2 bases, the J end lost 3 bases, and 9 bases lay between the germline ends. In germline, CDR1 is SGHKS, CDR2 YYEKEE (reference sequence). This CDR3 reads CASSFGRINQPQHF. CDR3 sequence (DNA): TGTGCCAGCAGCTTCGGACGAATCAATCAGCCCCAGCATTTT.

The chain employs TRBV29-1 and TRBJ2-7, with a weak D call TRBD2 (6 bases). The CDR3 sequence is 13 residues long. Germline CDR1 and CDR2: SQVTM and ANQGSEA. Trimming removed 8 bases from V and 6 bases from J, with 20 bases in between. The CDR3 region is CSHRSGQLGEQYF. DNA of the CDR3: TGCAGCCATCGAAGCGGGCAGTTGGGCGAGCAGTACTTC.

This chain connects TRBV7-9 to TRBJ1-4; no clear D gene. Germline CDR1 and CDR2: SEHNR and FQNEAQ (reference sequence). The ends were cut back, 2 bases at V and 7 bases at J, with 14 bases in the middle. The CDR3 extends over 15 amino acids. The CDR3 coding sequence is TGTGCCAGCAGCTTACCGGGCCTAGGGCGTGAAAAACTGTTTTTT. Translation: CASSLPGLGREKLFF.

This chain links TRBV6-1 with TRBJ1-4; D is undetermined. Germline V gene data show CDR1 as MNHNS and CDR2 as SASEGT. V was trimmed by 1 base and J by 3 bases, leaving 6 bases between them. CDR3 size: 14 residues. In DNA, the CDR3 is TGTGCCAGCAGTGAAGGGTGGGCTAATGAAAAACTGTTTTTT. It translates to CASSEGWANEKLFF.

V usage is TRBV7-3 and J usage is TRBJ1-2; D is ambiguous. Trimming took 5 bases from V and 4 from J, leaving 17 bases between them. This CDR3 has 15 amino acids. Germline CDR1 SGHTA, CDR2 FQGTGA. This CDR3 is CASSPQGGWTYGYTF. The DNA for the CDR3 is TGTGCCAGCAGCCCACAAGGAGGGTGGACCTATGGCTACACCTTC.

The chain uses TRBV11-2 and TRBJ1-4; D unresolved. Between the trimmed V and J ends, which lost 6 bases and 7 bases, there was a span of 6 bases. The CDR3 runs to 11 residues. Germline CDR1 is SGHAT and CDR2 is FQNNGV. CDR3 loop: CASRLFEKLFF. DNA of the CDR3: TGTGCCAGCAGACTTTTTGAAAAACTGTTTTTT.

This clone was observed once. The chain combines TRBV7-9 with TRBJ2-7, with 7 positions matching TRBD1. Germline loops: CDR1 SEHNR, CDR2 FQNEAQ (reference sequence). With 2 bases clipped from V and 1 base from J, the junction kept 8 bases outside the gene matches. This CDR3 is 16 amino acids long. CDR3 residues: CASSLLRDRGSYEQYF. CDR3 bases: TGTGCCAGCAGCTTACTCCGGGACAGAGGATCCTACGAGCAGTACTTC. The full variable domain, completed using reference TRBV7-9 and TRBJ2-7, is DTGVSQNPRHKITKRGQNVTFRCDPISEHNRLYWYRQTLGQGPEFLTYFQNEAQLEKSRLLSDRFSAERPKGSFSTLEIQRTEQGDSAMYLCASSLLRDRGSYEQYFGPGTRLTVT.

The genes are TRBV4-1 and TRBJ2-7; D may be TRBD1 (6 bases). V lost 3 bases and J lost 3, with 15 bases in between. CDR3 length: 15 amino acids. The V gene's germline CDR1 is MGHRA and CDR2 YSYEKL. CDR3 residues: CASSHPPRGGYEQYF. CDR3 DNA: TGCGCCAGCAGCCATCCCCCTCGAGGGGGCTACGAGCAGTACTTC.

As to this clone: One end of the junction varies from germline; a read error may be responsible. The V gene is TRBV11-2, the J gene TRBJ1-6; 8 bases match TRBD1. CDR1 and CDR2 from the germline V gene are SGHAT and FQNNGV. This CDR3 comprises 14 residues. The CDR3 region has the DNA TGTGCCGGCAGACCTGGACAGGGTTCATCACCCCTCCACTTT. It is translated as CAGRPGQGSSPLHF. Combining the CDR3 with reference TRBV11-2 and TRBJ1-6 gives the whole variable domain EAGVAQSPRYKIIEKRQSVAFWCNPISGHATLYWYQQILGQGPKLLIQFQNNGVVDDSQLPKDRFSAERLKGVDSTLKIQPAKLEDSAVYLCAGRPGQGSSPLHFGNGTRLTVT.

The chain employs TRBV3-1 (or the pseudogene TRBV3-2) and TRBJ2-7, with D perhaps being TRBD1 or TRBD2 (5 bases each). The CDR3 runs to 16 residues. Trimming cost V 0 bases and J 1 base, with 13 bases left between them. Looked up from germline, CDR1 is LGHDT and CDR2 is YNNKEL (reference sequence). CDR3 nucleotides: TGTGCCAGCAGCCAAGATTCGGGGACCCGGTCCTACGAGCAGTACTTC. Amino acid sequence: CASSQDSGTRSYEQYF.

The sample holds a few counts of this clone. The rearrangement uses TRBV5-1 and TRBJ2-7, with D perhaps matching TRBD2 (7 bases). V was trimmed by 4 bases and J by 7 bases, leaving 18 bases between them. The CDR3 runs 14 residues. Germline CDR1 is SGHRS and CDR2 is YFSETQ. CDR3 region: CASSARGALGEQYF. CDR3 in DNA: TGCGCCAGCAGCGCACGGGGGGCCCTCGGGGAGCAGTACTTC.

The CDR3 DNA sequence: TGTGCCTGGAGGGGTGACTCTCCAGAGCAGTACTTC. It encodes CAWRGDSPEQYF. The chain carries TRBV30 and TRBJ2-7, with unresolved D. The V gene's germline CDR1 is GTSNPN and CDR2 SVGIG (reference sequence). CDR3 length: 12 residues. Trimming cost V 3 bases and J 7 bases, with 13 bases left between them.

CDR3 loop: CSVDPQEGYTF. The CDR3 DNA reads as TGCAGCGTTGACCCCCAGGAAGGCTACACCTTC. This sequence joins TRBV29-1 and TRBJ1-2; unclear D gene. V was trimmed by 3 bases and J by 8 bases, leaving 10 bases between them. Germline assignment: CDR1 SQVTM and CDR2 ANQGSEA. There are 11 residues in the CDR3.

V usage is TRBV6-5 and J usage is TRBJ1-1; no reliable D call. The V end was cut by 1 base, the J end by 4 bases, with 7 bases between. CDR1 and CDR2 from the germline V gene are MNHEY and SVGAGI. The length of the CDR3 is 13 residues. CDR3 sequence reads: CASSYWESTEAFF. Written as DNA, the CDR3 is TGTGCCAGCAGTTACTGGGAGAGCACTGAAGCTTTCTTT.

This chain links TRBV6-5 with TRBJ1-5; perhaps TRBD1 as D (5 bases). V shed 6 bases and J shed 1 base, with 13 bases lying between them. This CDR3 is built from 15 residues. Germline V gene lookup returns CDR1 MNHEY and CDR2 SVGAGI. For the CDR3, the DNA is TGTGCCAGCAGGTCGACAGTATCGAGCAATCAGCCCCAGCATTTT. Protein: CASRSTVSSNQPQHF.

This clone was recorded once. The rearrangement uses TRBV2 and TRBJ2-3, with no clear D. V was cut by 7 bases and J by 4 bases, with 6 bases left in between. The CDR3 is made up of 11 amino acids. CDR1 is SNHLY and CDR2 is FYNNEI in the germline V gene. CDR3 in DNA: TGTGCCAGCACATACTCAGATACGCAGTATTTT. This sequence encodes CASTYSDTQYF.

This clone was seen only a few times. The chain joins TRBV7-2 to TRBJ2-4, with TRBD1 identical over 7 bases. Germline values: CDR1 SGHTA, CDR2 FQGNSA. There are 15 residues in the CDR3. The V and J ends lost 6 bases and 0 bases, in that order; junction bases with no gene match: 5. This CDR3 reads CASRAKGAAKNIQYF. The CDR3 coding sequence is TGTGCCAGCAGAGCGAAGGGGGCAGCCAAAAACATTCAGTACTTC.

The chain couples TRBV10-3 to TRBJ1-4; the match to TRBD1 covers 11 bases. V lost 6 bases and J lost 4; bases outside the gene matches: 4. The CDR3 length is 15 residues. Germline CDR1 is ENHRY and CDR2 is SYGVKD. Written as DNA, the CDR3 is TGTGCCATCAGAGCCGGGACAGGGGGTAATGAAAAACTGTTTTTT. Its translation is CAIRAGTGGNEKLFF.

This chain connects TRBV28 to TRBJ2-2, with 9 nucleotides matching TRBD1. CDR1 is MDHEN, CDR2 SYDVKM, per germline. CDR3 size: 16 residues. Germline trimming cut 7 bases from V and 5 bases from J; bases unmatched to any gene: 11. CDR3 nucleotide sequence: TGTGCCAGCACAAAGGCCGGGACAGGGACAACCGGGGAGCTGTTTTTT. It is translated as CASTKAGTGTTGELFF.

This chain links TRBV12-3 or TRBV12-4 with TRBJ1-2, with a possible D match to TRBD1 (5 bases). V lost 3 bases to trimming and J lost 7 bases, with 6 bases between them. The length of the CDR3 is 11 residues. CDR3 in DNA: TGTGCCAGCAGTTTCGGGGCTGGCTACACCTTC. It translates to CASSFGAGYTF.